This T cell receptor (beta chain) was captured in a study of identical twins. Study-wide points: Findings came from cross-sectional statistics, without long-term follow-up of donors.

There are 15 residues in the CDR3. CDR1 SGHRS and CDR2 YFSETQ come from the germline V gene. V was clipped by 4 bases and J by 5 bases; unmatched bases: 7. One entry per CDR3 protein, called by TCRdb with MiXCR from the 5' RACE reads. The sample lists approximately 700,000 distinct CDR3 sequences, less than 7% occurring once. This clonotype was detected many times. As yet, its antigen is unknown. This clonotype was obtained from a young man in good health. V usage is TRBV5-1 and J usage is TRBJ1-1; 11 nucleotides agree with TRBD1. Sequencing was done on a sample of naive T cells sorted from blood. The CDR3 DNA follows: TGCGCCAGCAGCCCCGCCGGGACAGGGGGTACTGAAGCTTTCTTT. Protein sequence: CASSPAGTGGTEAFF.